Only a few counts were recorded for the clone carrying this TCR beta chain. No antigen is known for it. The record originates from a study of T cell clonotyping in hematopoietic cell transplantation. Study outcomes and limitations: Cells were unsorted, so CD4 and CD8 contributions were not separated. Few recipient clonotypes overlapped donors; over 95% were de novo at given depth. Pathologically expanded recipient clonotypes increased progressively from day 30 to day 180 as diversity fell.

TCRdb keeps only in-frame clones here, not all; method: immunoSEQ multiplex PCR. The table has 9,500 to 11,000 clones, approximately 49% seen once. Recipients were bled about 28 days pretransplant and at posttransplant days 30, 100, 180. The sequence was obtained from a male patient aged 45-60 years who had an allogeneic stem cell transplant from an unrelated donor, so the T cells may come from the graft donor. Some clones in this sample may be carry-over from other donors' samples. This material consisted of PBMCs, taken 30 days after allogeneic stem cell transplant.

The CDR3 region is CASSLSGTGAYEQYF. CDR3 sequence (DNA): TGTGCCAGCAGCTTATCCGGGACTGGGGCCTACGAGCAGTACTTC. This chain links TRBV7-6 with TRBJ2-7; possible D gene TRBD2, 6 bases. Germline CDR1 is SGHVS and CDR2 is FNYEAQ. CDR3 length: 15 residues. V was shortened by 2 bases and J by 2 bases, with 13 bases between the two germline ends.